The present T cell receptor beta chain was sequenced within a study of T cell responses to AZD1222 COVID-19 vaccine. Study-wide results and limits: An increase in Spike-specific TCR breadth and depth was observed after two AZD1222 doses.

Concerning this clone itself: Its antigen is unknown.

Germline loops: CDR1 SGDLS, CDR2 YYNGEE. Trimming shortened V by 6 bases and J by 3 bases, and 13 bases separated the two germline ends. CDR3 length: 14 residues. Profiling relied on immunoSEQ multiplex PCR, and the TCRdb table lists in-frame clones only, not all of them. The top ten hold 5.4% of the sample, which has around 130,000 clones, about 89% seen once. The sample was peripheral blood, taken on day 0 of AZD1222 vaccination. This receptor was identified in an adult in good health. The V gene is TRBV9, the J gene TRBJ2-1; D is ambiguous. CDR3 sequence (DNA): TGTGCCAGCACCAACAGACTGAACTACAATGAGCAGTTCTTC. Its protein is CASTNRLNYNEQFF.